This passage covers 19 T cell receptor beta chains from one sample sequenced in a study of cytomegalovirus exposure and HLA in healthy donors. Researchers ran the PCR with 60 Vbeta and 13 Jbeta primers. Produced via immunoSEQ multiplex PCR; TCRdb's table is partial and in-frame only. The table has roughly 100,000 clones, 78% seen once. Sequencing input: PBMCs. These receptors were collected from a man between 25 and 39 years old in good health and CMV-seronegative.

The gene calls are TRBV7-9 and TRBJ2-7, with TRBD1 matching over 7 bases. This CDR3 has 15 amino acids. The germline V gene encodes CDR1 SEHNR and CDR2 FQNEAQ (reference sequence). Unmatched junction bases numbered 7, after V lost 4 bases and J lost 1 base. As DNA, the CDR3 is TGTGCCAGCAGCTCAGACAGGGCCTTGTCCTACGAGCAGTACTTC. Protein: CASSSDRALSYEQYF.

This clone turned up a few times. The chain recombines TRBV5-1 with TRBJ1-5; TRBD1 aligns across 8 bases. The CDR3 totals 14 residues. The ends lost 0 bases at V and 6 bases at J; junction bases unmatched: 2. Germline lookup yields CDR1 SGHRS and CDR2 YFSETQ. DNA of the CDR3: TGCGCCAGCAGCTTGGGACAGGGGAGTCAGCCCCAGCATTTT. Encoded protein: CASSLGQGSQPQHF. Variable domain in full (rest from reference TRBV5-1 and TRBJ1-5): KAGVTQTPRYLIKTRGQQVTLSCSPISGHRSVSWYQQTPGQGLQFLFEYFSETQRNKGNFPGRFSGRQFSNSRSEMNVSTLELGDSALYLCASSLGQGSQPQHFGDGTRLSIL.

The V gene is TRBV11-3, the J gene TRBJ2-7; the D is unclear. Germline V gives CDR1 SGHNT, CDR2 YENEEA. The CDR3 extends over 14 amino acids. Trimming took 1 base from V and 5 from J, leaving 12 bases between them. The CDR3 reads CASSLGSPLDEQYF. The CDR3 DNA is TGTGCCAGCAGCTTAGGGAGTCCCTTGGACGAGCAGTACTTC.

The chain uses TRBV10-2 and TRBJ1-1; no clear D gene. Germline-derived CDR1 and CDR2 are WSHSY and SAAADI. Trimming removed 4 bases from V and 1 base from J, with 10 bases in between. The CDR3 contains 14 residues. The CDR3: CASSAISGNTEAFF. As DNA, the CDR3 is TGCGCCAGCAGTGCCATTTCAGGGAACACTGAAGCTTTCTTT.

The V and J genes are TRBV29-1 and TRBJ1-1; D remains unclear. Germline CDR1 SQVTM, CDR2 ANQGSEA. Between the trimmed V and J ends, which lost 7 bases and 1 base, there was a span of 13 bases. The CDR3 covers 13 residues. CDR3 DNA sequence: TGCAGCGCCCGCGGTGGTCCGAACACTGAAGCTTTCTTT. Protein sequence: CSARGGPNTEAFF.

V usage is TRBV6-5 and J usage is TRBJ2-1, with TRBD2 matching over 8 bases. Germline V gene lookup returns CDR1 MNHEY and CDR2 SVGAGI. V lost 3 bases, J lost 6 bases, and 4 bases stayed unmatched. The CDR3 is 14 residues long. This chain's CDR3 is CASSYFGRGNEQFF. The CDR3 region has the DNA TGTGCCAGCAGTTATTTCGGGAGGGGCAATGAGCAGTTCTTC.

The V and J genes are TRBV7-2 and TRBJ1-2; perhaps TRBD1 as D (6 bases). Germline V lookup: CDR1 SGHTA, CDR2 FQGNSA. The CDR3 runs to 18 residues. Trimming left V 0 bases short and J 8 bases short, with 25 bases between. The CDR3 is CASSLAMRGRGYPSGYTF. Here the CDR3 DNA reads TGTGCCAGCAGCTTAGCGATGAGGGGCAGGGGATACCCAAGCGGCTACACCTTC.

This rearrangement joins TRBV29-1 to TRBJ2-1; D remains unclear. Deletions cut 5 bases from V and 5 bases from J, with 4 bases between. The germline CDR1 and CDR2 sequences are SQVTM and ANQGSEA. This CDR3 comprises 10 residues. The CDR3 sequence is CSVYNNEQFF. The CDR3 DNA reads TGCAGCGTTTATAACAATGAGCAGTTCTTC.

The J gene is TRBJ2-5, the V gene TRBV29-1; 10 bases agree with TRBD1. The CDR3 consists of 14 residues. V lost 6 bases, J lost 4 bases, and 8 bases stayed unmatched. CDR1 is SQVTM, CDR2 ANQGSEA, per germline. The DNA for the CDR3 is TGCAGCGTGCGGGACAGGGGCGTACTAGAGACCCAGTACTTC. Amino acids: CSVRDRGVLETQYF. Based on the CDR3 plus reference TRBV29-1 and TRBJ2-5, the full variable domain is SAVISQKPSRDICQRGTSLTIQCQVDSQVTMMFWYRQQPGQSLTLIATANQGSEATYESGFVIDKFPISRPNLTFSTLTVSNMSPEDSSIYLCSVRDRGVLETQYFGPGTRLLVL.

The genes are TRBV5-4 and TRBJ1-6; D gene unclear. The germline V gene encodes CDR1 SGHNT and CDR2 YYREEE (reference sequence). V gave up 3 bases and J gave up 8 bases, with 12 bases separating them. This CDR3 is built from 14 residues. The CDR3 loop is CASSSPDWDSPLHF. In nucleotides, the CDR3 is TGTGCCAGCAGCTCTCCGGACTGGGATTCACCCCTCCACTTT.

The chain uses TRBV29-1 and TRBJ1-2; D is perhaps TRBD1 (5 bases). Trimming left V 7 bases short and J 8 bases short, with 20 bases between. CDR1 is SQVTM and CDR2 is ANQGSEA in the germline V gene. This CDR3 contains 13 residues. In DNA form, the CDR3 reads TGCAGCGCCACTGGGGGAGGGTCCTTCGGCTACACCTTC. Translating gives CSATGGGSFGYTF.

This sequence joins TRBV19 and TRBJ2-2, with TRBD2 as a possible D gene (8 bases). This CDR3 region has 15 residues. Trimming removed 11 bases at V and 1 base at J, with 17 bases between. Germline CDR1 reads LNHDA; CDR2 reads SQIVND (reference sequence). Written as DNA, the CDR3 is TGTGCCGCCCGGGGGGGGACAGTGAACACCGGGGAGCTGTTTTTT. The encoded protein is CAARGGTVNTGELFF.

The J gene is TRBJ1-5, the V gene TRBV2; D unclear. V lost 7 bases to trimming and J lost 4 bases, with 11 bases between them. CDR1 SNHLY and CDR2 FYNNEI come from the germline V gene. This CDR3 comprises 13 residues. DNA of the CDR3: TGTGCCAGCACCCCAGTCTGGAATCAGCCCCAGCATTTT. Protein: CASTPVWNQPQHF.

This clone was found once. The chain carries TRBV5-1 and TRBJ2-5; 7 nucleotides match TRBD1. The CDR3 spans 14 residues. Germline loops: CDR1 SGHRS, CDR2 YFSETQ. The trim removed 2 bases at V and 5 bases at J, leaving 6 bases unmatched. The CDR3 DNA is TGCGCCAGCAGCTTCTACAGGGGTCAGGAGACCCAGTACTTC. It specifies CASSFYRGQETQYF.

The chain has TRBV4-1 and TRBJ1-2, with D possibly being TRBD1 (5 bases). CDR1 is MGHRA, CDR2 YSYEKL, per germline. V dropped 4 bases and J dropped 2 bases, with 11 bases sitting between them. The CDR3 contains 14 residues. In nucleotides, the CDR3 is TGCGCCAGCAGCCGACCGGGGGGAAACTATGGCTACACCTTC. Translating gives CASSRPGGNYGYTF.

This clone has only one observation. The chain combines TRBV6-1 with TRBJ1-5; TRBD1 aligns across 8 bases. V gave up 2 bases and J gave up 2 bases; unmatched junction bases: 5. The CDR3 totals 16 residues. Per germline, CDR1 MNHNS and CDR2 SASEGT. DNA for the CDR3: TGTGCCAGCAGTGAAATTGCGGGACAGGGCAATCAGCCCCAGCATTTT. It codes for CASSEIAGQGNQPQHF.

The chain has TRBV18 and TRBJ2-7; 10 bases match TRBD1. Germline CDR1 KGHSH, CDR2 LQKENI. V shed 5 bases and J 3 bases; nucleotides not matched to a gene: 7. CDR3 size: 15 residues. The chain's CDR3 is CASSYGQGGSYEQYF. The CDR3 DNA reads TGTGCCAGCTCATACGGACAGGGGGGAAGCTACGAGCAGTACTTC. The complete variable domain, with remaining parts taken from reference TRBV18 and TRBJ2-7, reads NAGVMQNPRHLVRRRGQEARLRCSPMKGHSHVYWYRQLPEEGLKFMVYLQKENIIDESGMPKERFSAEFPKEGPSILRIQQVVRGDSAAYFCASSYGQGGSYEQYFGPGTRLTVT.

This clone showed up just a few times. The chain uses TRBV19 and TRBJ2-3; 11 nucleotides line up with TRBD2. Germline V gives CDR1 LNHDA, CDR2 SQIVND (reference sequence). This CDR3 is built from 18 residues. V trimming: 7 bases; J trimming: 0 bases; junction bases outside the gene matches: 12. The CDR3 bases are TGTGCCAGTACGGACAGTGGGACTAGCGGATACAGCACAGATACGCAGTATTTT. Translating it yields CASTDSGTSGYSTDTQYF.

The V call is TRBV7-9, the J call TRBJ1-1, with TRBD1 as a possible D gene (5 bases). The ends were cut back, 8 bases at V and 1 base at J, with 11 bases in the middle. Looked up from germline, CDR1 is SEHNR and CDR2 is FQNEAQ (reference sequence). This CDR3 contains 13 residues. DNA of the CDR3: TGTGCCAGCCTCGGGGGAAGGAACACTGAAGCTTTCTTT. Residues: CASLGGRNTEAFF.